This T cell receptor beta chain was documented in a study of radiotherapy plus CTLA-4 blockade in lung cancer. General study results and limits: Following radiotherapy plus ipilimumab, tumor-derived TCR clones expanded in the blood.

Notes on this clone: The antigen is unknown.

Profiling relied on immunoSEQ multiplex PCR, and the TCRdb table lists in-frame clones only, not all of them. The sample contains 65,000 to 95,000 clones, roughly 87% of which appear only once. Germline assignment: CDR1 SGHRS and CDR2 YFSETQ. The trim removed 1 base at V and 7 bases at J, leaving 10 bases unmatched. The CDR3 is 15 residues long. Lung cancer patients with chemo-refractory metastatic non-small-cell disease were given focal radiation plus CTLA-4 blockade with ipilimumab. This material consisted of peripheral blood, taken from a patient treated with radiotherapy plus ipilimumab. V usage is TRBV5-1 and J usage is TRBJ2-7, with 8 bases fitting TRBD1. This sequence was found in a human donor with non-small cell lung cancer that progressed on radiotherapy plus ipilimumab. CDR3 DNA: TGCGCCAGCAGCTTGTTTGAGACAGGGGCTAGGGAGCAGTACTTC. Amino acid sequence: CASSLFETGAREQYF.